This TCR beta chain originates from a study of blood T cells in healthy people across ages. Study-level findings and limits: The CMV status of each donor remained undetermined, and this could have confounded shifts in expanded clonotypes. With naive T cell percentage, TCR beta diversity showed a strong correlation.

On this clonotype itself: Its matching antigen is unknown.

The CDR3 has 16 amino acids. Germline CDR1 SGHTA, CDR2 FQGNSA. The V and J ends lost 3 bases and 3 bases, in that order; junction bases with no gene match: 8. Alongside a J-beta primer mix, a sample-barcoded 5' primer served in a second PCR lasting roughly 7 to 12 cycles. Tags on each cDNA molecule came from a template-switch adaptor with 12 random nucleotides. TCRdb recomputed calls from the 5' RACE reads with MiXCR, one row per CDR3 protein. The sample records roughly 800,000 distinct CDR3 sequences, about three fifths being singletons. This chain uses TRBV7-2 with TRBJ2-3; 8 nucleotides match TRBD2. This TCR was sampled from a man aged 25 to 45 in good health. Sequenced sample: blood. CDR3 in amino acids: CASSFRAAGGTDTQYF. The CDR3 DNA reads as TGTGCCAGCAGCTTTAGGGCCGCGGGAGGAACAGATACGCAGTATTTT.